These 8 T cell receptor beta chains share one sample of origin, sequenced in a study of response to subunit inactivated influenza vaccine (dated by TCRdb to the late 2010s). Library preparation was by RT-PCR. Instrument on record: Illumina HiSeq 2500. The public reads were quality trimmed at Q25 with fastp and then assembled into clones with MiXCR by TCRdb, keeping productive beta chains. Identical CDR3 protein sequences are pooled into one entry, listed with their most common genes and DNA. The table for this sample lists roughly 570,000 distinct CDR3 sequences; around 15% of them were counted only once. The top ten clones comprise around 10% of the sample. The sequenced sample was PBMCs from blood, obtained about 12 days after vaccination. The receptors here all came from a man aged 50 to 59 who received an inactivated influenza vaccine. Donor details come from another sample of the same person, matched by shared clones.

This sequence joins TRBV20-1 and TRBJ1-1; D remains unclear. The germline V and J ends were trimmed by 0 bases and 7 bases, with 15 bases remaining between them. Germline V gives CDR1 DFQATT, CDR2 SNEGSKA (reference sequence). The CDR3 contains 14 residues. The CDR3 region has the DNA TGCAGTGCTAGAGAACGCGTAGGGAGTTTTGAAGCTTTCTTT. Its translation: CSARERVGSFEAFF.

This clonotype appeared a few times. This rearrangement joins TRBV7-9 to TRBJ1-3, with 9 bases aligning to TRBD1. There are 15 residues in the CDR3. With 5 bases clipped from V and 0 bases from J, the junction kept 2 bases outside the gene matches. Germline CDR1 is SEHNR and CDR2 is FQNEAQ (reference sequence). Written as DNA, the CDR3 is TGTGCCAGCAGCGAACAGGGGGCCTCTGGAAACACCATATATTTT. Translated, it gives CASSEQGASGNTIYF.

This clonotype was recorded a few times. J is TRBJ2-2 and V is TRBV7-9; D not certain. CDR3 length: 15 amino acids. Trimming left V 5 bases short and J 3 bases short, with 13 bases between. The V gene's germline CDR1 is SEHNR and CDR2 FQNEAQ (reference sequence). CDR3 nucleotides: TGTGCCAGCAGCCTACGAAGGACGGACACCGGGGAGCTGTTTTTT. Protein sequence: CASSLRRTDTGELFF.

Only a few counts were recorded for this clonotype. This chain's CDR3 is CASSQAPSGRGYNEQFF. The CDR3 DNA reads TGCGCCAGCAGCCAAGCCCCCAGCGGGAGGGGCTACAATGAGCAGTTCTTC. The chain uses TRBV4-3 and TRBJ2-1; 10 bases map to TRBD2. The CDR3 loop spans 17 amino acids. The V gene end was trimmed by 1 base and the J gene end by 3 bases; junction bases not matched to a gene: 6. Germline CDR1 LGHNA, CDR2 YSLEER.

CDR3 sequence reads: CASSRTGSGSYEQYF. The CDR3 nucleotides read TGCGCCAGCAGCCGGACAGGGAGTGGATCCTACGAGCAGTACTTC. The chain links TRBV4-3 to TRBJ2-7, with 8 bases lining up with TRBD1. This CDR3 comprises 15 residues. CDR1 LGHNA and CDR2 YSLEER come from the germline V gene. The trim removed 4 bases at V and 1 base at J, leaving 6 bases unmatched.

This clonotype was recorded a few times. The chain combines TRBV10-3 with TRBJ2-5; possible D gene TRBD2, 6 bases. V lost 3 bases to trimming and J lost 2 bases, with 10 bases between them. The germline V gene encodes CDR1 ENHRY and CDR2 SYGVKD. CDR3 length equals 14 residues. This CDR3 reads CAISDWRVQETQYF. The DNA for the CDR3 is TGTGCCATCAGTGATTGGAGGGTACAAGAGACCCAGTACTTC.

This clonotype was seen a handful of times. The chain links TRBV5-1 to TRBJ2-1; 13 nucleotides align to TRBD2. The germline V gene encodes CDR1 SGHRS and CDR2 YFSETQ. There are 14 residues in the CDR3. With 2 bases clipped from V and 9 bases from J, the junction kept 2 bases outside the gene matches. The CDR3: CASSLRTSGSEQFF. DNA for the CDR3: TGCGCCAGCAGCTTAAGGACTAGCGGGAGTGAGCAGTTCTTC.

This clonotype was seen a handful of times. The chain couples TRBV15 to TRBJ2-1; 12 bases agree with TRBD2. The germline gives CDR1 LNHNV, CDR2 YYDKDF (reference sequence). The CDR3 consists of 16 residues. Trimming at V came to 3 bases and at J to 9 bases, leaving 9 bases not matched to a gene. CDR3: CATSSPSGGGKGEQFF. The CDR3 DNA is TGTGCCACCAGCAGTCCTAGCGGGGGGGGGAAGGGTGAGCAGTTCTTC.